Listed below are T cell receptor beta chains from one sample, sequenced in a study of glioma-infiltrating T cells after dendritic cell vaccination. The method was immunoSEQ multiplex PCR; TCRdb's version includes in-frame clones alone and lacks a portion of them. The sample contains 60,000 or so clones, about 89% of which appear only once. Sequences were derived from blood, sampled after dendritic cell vaccination. These receptor sequences come from a human donor with glioblastoma. CDR3s include the opening cysteine and the closing phenylalanine or tryptophan. D genes are given only for firm matches. Clone size is not always given. Where it is, it says once, few, many or a class for expanded clones.

j_call | v_call | clone_size | d_call | cdr3_nt | cdr3_aa
TRBJ2-5 | TRBV5-1 | once | TRBD2 | TGCGCCAGCAGCTTGGAGCGCGCTAGCGGGACTGAAGAGACCCAGTACTTC | CASSLERASGTEETQYF
TRBJ1-5 | TRBV6-1 | - | TRBD1 | TGTGCCAGCAGCGGGACAGGGTTGGGCAATCAGCCCCAGCATTTT | CASSGTGLGNQPQHF
TRBJ2-1 | TRBV4-3 | - | - | TGCGCCAGCAACCCTATAGAGGCGGGTAAACATGAGCAGTTCTTC | CASNPIEAGKHEQFF
TRBJ1-5 | TRBV6-1 | - | - | TGTGCCAGCAGTTTAACAACTAGCAATCAGCCCCAGCATTTT | CASSLTTSNQPQHF
TRBJ1-1 | TRBV19 | - | - | TGTGCCAGTAGTTGGAGGAACACTGAAGCTTTCTTT | CASSWRNTEAFF
TRBJ2-4 | TRBV5-4 | - | TRBD2 | TGTGCCAGCAGCTCCGGACTAGCGGGGGGGCCGGCCAAAAACATTCAGTACTTC | CASSSGLAGGPAKNIQYF
TRBJ2-5 | TRBV4-1 | - | - | TGCGCCAGCAGCCAAGGTAAGGGGAAGGAGACCCAGTACTTC | CASSQGKGKETQYF
TRBJ2-3 | TRBV6-1 | once | - | TGTGCCAGCAGGGGAATGGCGGGTAGCACAGATACGCAGTATTTT | CASRGMAGSTDTQYF
TRBJ2-2 | TRBV5-1 | - | - | TGCGCCAGCAGCCCTTTAAACCCGGACAGTTACACCGGGGAGCTGTTTTTT | CASSPLNPDSYTGELFF
TRBJ1-1 | TRBV6-5 | - | - | TGTGCCAGCAGGAGGACAGCGACTGAAGCTTTCTTT | CASRRTATEAFF
TRBJ1-1 | TRBV5-1 | - | - | TGCGCCAGCAGATCAATGAACACTGAAGCTTTCTTT | CASRSMNTEAFF
TRBJ1-4 | TRBV7-9 | - | - | TGTGCCAGCAGCTTAGTATCGATCGGGCAGGGTATAGGTTTTGAAAAACTGTTTTTT | CASSLVSIGQGIGFEKLFF
TRBJ1-4 | TRBV5-4 | - | - | TGTGCCAGCAGCCGGGCGGTAGCGAATGAAAAACTGTTTTTT | CASSRAVANEKLFF